A selection of T cell receptor beta chains follows, all from one sample in a study of blood T cell dynamics during melanoma immunotherapy. Only in-frame clones appear in the TCRdb table, and some are missing; sequencing was by immunoSEQ multiplex PCR. The sample lists around 13,000 clones, roughly nine tenths occurring once. Here the sequenced sample was blood, taken from a patient treated with checkpoint blockade. These receptor sequences come from a human donor with melanoma. CDR3s include the opening cysteine and the closing phenylalanine or tryptophan. D genes are given only for firm matches. Size is stated for part of the rows, as once, few or many counts, or as a class when the clone is expanded.

j_call clone_size d_call v_call cdr3_nt cdr3_aa
TRBJ1-5 - - TRBV6-6 TGTGCCAGCAGTTACTCGGGGGCCAATCAGCCCCAGCATTTT CASSYSGANQPQHF
TRBJ1-1 - - TRBV5-1 TGCGCCAGCAGTACGAGCCCCAGGGCACCCACTGAAGCTTTCTTT CASSTSPRAPTEAFF
TRBJ2-5 - TRBD2 TRBV5-1 TGCGCCAGCAGCCTGGGACTAGCCGAGACCCAGTACTTC CASSLGLAETQYF
TRBJ2-2 - TRBD2 TRBV27 TGTGCCAGCAGTTTAAAGGCTAGCGGGAGTTTGCACACCGGGGAGCTGTTTTTT CASSLKASGSLHTGELFF
TRBJ2-7 once - TRBV10-2 TGCGCCAGCAGTGAGTCGGTGGCCTACGAGCAGTACTTC CASSESVAYEQYF
TRBJ2-7 few - TRBV27 TGTGCCAGCAGTTTCCTCGGGAGAGAGTACGAGCAGTACTTC CASSFLGREYEQYF
TRBJ1-5 - TRBD1 TRBV6-1 TGTGCCAGCAGTATGACAGGGTCGAACAATCAGCCCCAGCATTTT CASSMTGSNNQPQHF
TRBJ1-1 - TRBD1 TRBV7-2 TGTGCCAGCAGCCAAGACAGGGCGAACACTGAAGCTTTCTTT CASSQDRANTEAFF
TRBJ2-7 - TRBD2 TRBV5-1 TGCGCCAGCGGCATGGGGACTAGCGGGCCCTACGAGCAGTACTTC CASGMGTSGPYEQYF
TRBJ2-3 - - TRBV6-1 TGTGCCAGCAACCACTGGGACGCCCCAGCGCAGTATTTT CASNHWDAPAQYF
TRBJ1-1 - TRBD1 TRBV18 TGTGCCAGCTCGCCAAGAACAGGACAGGGGACTACTAACACTGAAGCTTTCTTT CASSPRTGQGTTNTEAFF
TRBJ2-5 - - TRBV6-1 TGTGCCAGCACCACGGGACGGATCCAAGAGACCCAGTACTTC CASTTGRIQETQYF
TRBJ1-1 - - TRBV7-6 TGTGCCAGCAAAAGGAACACTGAAGCTTTCTTT CASKRNTEAFF
TRBJ2-1 - TRBD2 TRBV28 TGTGCCAGCAGTTTTACTAGCGGGTCCAATGAGCAGTTCTTC CASSFTSGSNEQFF
TRBJ2-7 - TRBD1 TRBV5-4 TGTGCCAGCAGCTTCGGGGACAGACACTACGAGCAGTACTTC CASSFGDRHYEQYF
TRBJ1-2 - - TRBV6-5 TGTGCCAGCAGTTTGGGGAGGGGGATGACCTATGGCTACACCTTC CASSLGRGMTYGYTF
TRBJ1-5 few - TRBV5-3 TGTGCCAGAAGCCCCTTCAATCAGCCCCAGCATTTT CARSPFNQPQHF
TRBJ1-4 - TRBD1 TRBV7-9 TGTGCCAGCAGCCCTACCAGGGGGCGCAGAGCAACTAATGAAAAACTGTTTTTT CASSPTRGRRATNEKLFF
TRBJ2-7 - - TRBV30 TGTGCCTGGAGTGGGCGGTTCTACGAGCAGTACTTC CAWSGRFYEQYF
TRBJ2-3 - - TRBV5-1 TGCGCCAGCAGCAAGACTAGGGTATTGGCAGATACGCAGTATTTT CASSKTRVLADTQYF
TRBJ2-7 once TRBD1 TRBV7-9 TGTGCCAGCAGCTCCGCGACAGGGCGGAGCTCCTACGAGCAGTACTTC CASSSATGRSSYEQYF
TRBJ2-7 - - TRBV6-5 TGTGCCAGCAGTCCCCGACAGGACTACGAGCAGTACTTC CASSPRQDYEQYF
TRBJ1-3 - - TRBV11-2 TGTGCCAGCAGCTTAGCAGGAAACACCATATATTTT CASSLAGNTIYF
TRBJ1-5 few - TRBV6-1 TGTGCCAGCAGTTTCAGTCAGCCCCAGCATTTT CASSFSQPQHF
TRBJ1-4 - - TRBV25-1 TGTGCCAGCAGTGAATGTTCGCGGTGCCCGAATGAAAAACTGTTTTTT CASSECSRCPNEKLFF
TRBJ2-5 - - TRBV28 TGTGCCAGCAGTACTATTGACCCCATCCAAGAGACCCAGTACTTC CASSTIDPIQETQYF
TRBJ2-7 - TRBD1 TRBV5-1 TGCGCCAGCAGCTTGGCCTTGGACGGGACAGTGGGAACGGGGCAGTACTTC CASSLALDGTVGTGQYF
TRBJ1-2 - TRBD1 TRBV5-5 TGTGCCAGCAGCTTGAGGCCGGGACAGGTTTCTCCTAACTATGGCTACACCTTC CASSLRPGQVSPNYGYTF
TRBJ1-6 once - TRBV28 TGTGCCAGCAGGGCCCCTCCGGGGCGCTATAATTCACCCCTCCACTTT CASRAPPGRYNSPLHF
TRBJ2-7 once - TRBV7-2 TGTGCCAGCAGCTTAGCGAGCAAGTACGAGCAGTACTTC CASSLASKYEQYF
TRBJ2-7 - - TRBV6-1 TGTGCCAGCAGTGCCAATGTCTTCTCCTACGAGCAGTACTTC CASSANVFSYEQYF
TRBJ2-1 once - TRBV5-1 TGCGCCAGCAGCCCGGGCTCCTCGGCCAATGAGCAGTTCTTC CASSPGSSANEQFF
TRBJ2-7 - - TRBV5-4 TGTGCCAGCAGCTTGGGGATGCAAGGGGGTGAGCAGTACTTC CASSLGMQGGEQYF
TRBJ2-7 - TRBD2 TRBV18 TGTGCCAGCTCACCCGGACTAGCGGGAGGCTACGAGCAGTACTTC CASSPGLAGGYEQYF
TRBJ1-2 - - TRBV7-2 TGTGCCAGCAGCTCACCCGACAGAGCTAACTATGGCTACACCTTC CASSSPDRANYGYTF
TRBJ2-7 - - TRBV19 TGTGCCAGTAGTAGACAAGGCCTGTCGAACGAGCAGTACTTC CASSRQGLSNEQYF
TRBJ2-2 - TRBD1 TRBV7-9 TGTGCCAGCCTGACAGGGCCCCTCGGGACCGGGGAGCTGTTTTTT CASLTGPLGTGELFF
TRBJ1-5 - - TRBV6-5 TGTGCCAGCAGTTACTCGTCTATACATCAGCCCCAGCATTTT CASSYSSIHQPQHF
TRBJ2-7 - TRBD1 TRBV7-8 TGTGCCAGCAGCTTATTCGGGACAGGGGGCTTGAGCTCCTACGAGCAGTACTTC CASSLFGTGGLSSYEQYF
TRBJ2-7 - TRBD1 TRBV7-9 TGTGCCAGCAGCCTACGACAGGGAGAAGGCCTCTACGAGCAGTACTTC CASSLRQGEGLYEQYF
TRBJ2-5 once - TRBV9 TGTGCCAGCAGCGGAGGCCCGGGCGGACGTTACGATGTAGTGAAGACCCAGTACTTC CASSGGPGGRYDVVKTQYF